This is a list of T cell receptor beta chains from one sample in a study of response to subunit inactivated influenza vaccine. TCRdb re-called the RT-PCR reads through MiXCR, storing one row per CDR3 protein. The sample holds 500,000 to 600,000 distinct CDR3 sequences, roughly 8.2% seen once. The sample consisted of PBMCs from blood, taken roughly 24 months after vaccination. The receptor source for this set is a man aged 50-75 years who received an inactivated influenza vaccine. Each CDR3 is given with its conserved first and last residue. The order of the fields is V gene, J gene, D gene, clone size, CDR3 DNA, CDR3 protein. The D gene is left open where the match is weak. Where a row states a size, it is once, few, many or the class of an expanded clone; other rows omit it.

V: TRBV12-3/TRBV12-4; J: TRBJ2-1; D: NA; size: NA; DNA: TGTGCCAGCAGCCTGATGGGCCAATACAATGAGCAGTTCTTC; CDR3: CASSLMGQYNEQFF
V: TRBV20-1; J: TRBJ1-1; D: NA; size: NA; DNA: TGCAGTGCTAGAGATATGGGGGGCGGGAACACTGAAGCTTTCTTT; CDR3: CSARDMGGGNTEAFF
V: TRBV20-1; J: TRBJ2-1; D: TRBD2; size: NA; DNA: TGCAGTGCTAGTGGGACTAGCGGGAGGGCTTTCGGGCAGTTCTTC; CDR3: CSASGTSGRAFGQFF
V: TRBV29-1; J: TRBJ2-1; D: NA; size: NA; DNA: TGCAGCGTTGCCGCGCGGGGCTACAATGAGCAGTTCTTC; CDR3: CSVAARGYNEQFF
V: TRBV7-9; J: TRBJ2-3; D: NA; size: NA; DNA: TGTGCCAGCAGCTTAATATGGGTTCAAGGCACAGATACGCAGTATTTT; CDR3: CASSLIWVQGTDTQYF
V: TRBV4-3; J: TRBJ2-3; D: NA; size: NA; DNA: TGCGCCAGCAGCCAAGATCCTAGCAGCCTGCGGGATACGCAGTATTTT; CDR3: CASSQDPSSLRDTQYF
V: TRBV2; J: TRBJ1-5; D: NA; size: NA; DNA: TGTGCCAGCAGTGAAGAAGGGGAGAGCAATCAGCCCCAGCATTTT; CDR3: CASSEEGESNQPQHF
V: TRBV7-6; J: TRBJ2-5; D: NA; size: few; DNA: TGTGCCAGCAGCTTCCCGGGGGCAAGAGAGACCCAGTACTTC; CDR3: CASSFPGARETQYF
V: TRBV15; J: TRBJ2-5; D: TRBD2; size: many; DNA: TGTGCCACCAGCACCTCTAGCGGGAGGGGGGAGACCCAGTACTTC; CDR3: CATSTSSGRGETQYF
V: TRBV5-1; J: TRBJ2-3; D: TRBD2; size: few; DNA: TGCGCCAGCAGCTTGGAGGGACTAGCGGGGGTAGATACGCAGTATTTT; CDR3: CASSLEGLAGVDTQYF
V: TRBV28; J: TRBJ2-3; D: NA; size: NA; DNA: TGTGCCAGCCATTTCACACTCACAGATACGCAGTATTTT; CDR3: CASHFTLTDTQYF
V: TRBV20-1; J: TRBJ1-5; D: NA; size: NA; DNA: TGCAGTACTACCCCCCAGGGGAAGGGCAATCAGCCCCAGCATTTT; CDR3: CSTTPQGKGNQPQHF
V: TRBV30; J: TRBJ1-2; D: NA; size: NA; DNA: TGTGCCTGGAAGAACAGGCAGGTCGGCAGCTACACCTTC; CDR3: CAWKNRQVGSYTF
V: TRBV15; J: TRBJ1-2; D: TRBD1; size: few; DNA: TGTGCCACCAGCAGAGATCGAACAGGGGCTCATGGCTACACCTTC; CDR3: CATSRDRTGAHGYTF
V: TRBV7-9; J: TRBJ2-7; D: NA; size: few; DNA: TGTGCCAGCAGCTTACTGGGAACGCACGAGCAGTACTTC; CDR3: CASSLLGTHEQYF
V: TRBV6-2/TRBV6-3; J: TRBJ2-5; D: NA; size: NA; DNA: TGTGCCAGCAGACAGTTGGGTGAGACCCAGTACTTC; CDR3: CASRQLGETQYF